The T cell receptor (beta chain) described here comes from a study of spatial heterogeneity in lung cancer. Study-level background: In cases with available follow-up PBMC samples, these were sequenced at a median of roughly two years after resection. The library had UMIs, and each TCR and UMI pair averaged more than ten raw reads.

Time point in this sample: blood at routine non-recurrence follow-up after resection. TCRdb analysed the 5' RACE reads with MiXCR anew, one entry per CDR3 protein. The sample has tens of thousands of distinct CDR3 sequences, approximately 20% seen once. V lost 5 bases and J lost 4; bases outside the gene matches: 6. CDR1 and CDR2 from the germline V gene are KGHDR and SFDVKD. The CDR3 sequence is 15 residues long. The V call is TRBV24-1, the J call TRBJ1-2, with 10 bases that match TRBD1. This sequence was found in a male donor with early-stage non-small cell lung cancer. The specimen was PBMCs, collected at follow-up. The CDR3 loop reads CATSAGTGEIYGYTF. The CDR3, as DNA: TGTGCCACCAGTGCTGGGACAGGGGAGATCTATGGCTACACCTTC.